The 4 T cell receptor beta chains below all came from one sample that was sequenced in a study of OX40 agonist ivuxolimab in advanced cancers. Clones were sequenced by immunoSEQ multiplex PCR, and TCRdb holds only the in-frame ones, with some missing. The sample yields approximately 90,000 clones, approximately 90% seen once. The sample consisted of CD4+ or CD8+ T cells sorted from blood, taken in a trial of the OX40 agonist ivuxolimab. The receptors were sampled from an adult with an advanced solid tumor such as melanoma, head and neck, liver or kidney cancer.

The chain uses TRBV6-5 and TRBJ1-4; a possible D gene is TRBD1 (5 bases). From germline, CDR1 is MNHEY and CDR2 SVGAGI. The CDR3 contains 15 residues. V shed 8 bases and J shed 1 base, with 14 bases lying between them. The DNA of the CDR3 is TGTGCCAGCGCTCCACGGGGCTTAACTAATGAAAAACTGTTTTTT. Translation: CASAPRGLTNEKLFF.

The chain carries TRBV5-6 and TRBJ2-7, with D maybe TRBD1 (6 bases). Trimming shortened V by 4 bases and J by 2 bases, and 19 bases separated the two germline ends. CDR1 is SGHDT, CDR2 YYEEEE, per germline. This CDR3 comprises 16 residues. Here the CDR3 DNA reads TGTGCCAGCAGCATACCCGGGACACTGACCACCTACGAGCAGTACTTC. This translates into CASSIPGTLTTYEQYF. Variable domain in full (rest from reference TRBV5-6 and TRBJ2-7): DAGVTQSPTHLIKTRGQQVTLRCSPKSGHDTVSWYQQALGQGPQFIFQYYEEEERQRGNFPDRFSGHQFPNYSSELNVNALLLGDSALYLCASSIPGTLTTYEQYFGPGTRLTVT.

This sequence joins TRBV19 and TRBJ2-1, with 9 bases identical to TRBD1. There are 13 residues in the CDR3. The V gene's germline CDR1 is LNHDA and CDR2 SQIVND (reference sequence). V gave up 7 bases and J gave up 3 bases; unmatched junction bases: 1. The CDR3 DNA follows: TGTGCCAGTACGGGACAGGGCTACAATGAGCAGTTCTTC. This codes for CASTGQGYNEQFF. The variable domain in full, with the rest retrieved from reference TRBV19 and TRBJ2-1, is DGGITQSPKYLFRKEGQNVTLSCEQNLNHDAMYWYRQDPGQGLRLIYYSQIVNDFQKGDIAEGYSVSREKKESFPLTVTSAQKNPTAFYLCASTGQGYNEQFFGPGTRLTVL.

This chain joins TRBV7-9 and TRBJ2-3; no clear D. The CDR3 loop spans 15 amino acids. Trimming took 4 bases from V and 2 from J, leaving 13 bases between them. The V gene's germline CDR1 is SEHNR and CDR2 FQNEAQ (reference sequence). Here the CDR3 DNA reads TGTGCCAGCAGCTACGGTCAGTTGATCACAGATACGCAGTATTTT. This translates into CASSYGQLITDTQYF.